Each of the 2 T cell receptor beta chains below was sequenced from the same sample in a study of T-cell reconstitution after alpha-beta-depleted transplantation in children. Molecular barcoding with unique molecular identifiers was used for the TCRbeta library. One entry per CDR3 protein, called by TCRdb with MiXCR from the PCR reads. The sample consists of 250,000 or so distinct CDR3 sequences, roughly 8% of them appearing once. The source was PBMCs, mostly from graft donor cells, collected 180 days after TCRalphabeta/CD19-depleted stem cell transplant. Receptors originate from a male patient between 5 and 17 years old who had a stem cell transplant for acute lymphoblastic leukemia, so the T cells may come from the graft donor.

The genes are TRBV21-1 and TRBJ2-3; TRBD1 reflects the table's D call only, with no check against the DNA. TRBV21-1 is tagged as a pseudogene. CDR3 length: 14 amino acids. Here the CDR3 reads CASGGTAQADTQYF. The CDR3 DNA reads as TGTGCCAGCGGTGGGACAGCCCAGGCAGATACGCAGTATTTT.

This clonotype was counted ten times or more. The rearrangement joins TRBV3-1 to TRBJ2-7; 7 bases map to TRBD1. This CDR3 has 12 amino acids. CDR1 is LGHDT, CDR2 YNNKEL, per germline (reference sequence). With V trimmed by 5 bases and J by 3 bases, 1 base remained unmatched. The CDR3 here is CASSDRVYEQYF. CDR3 nucleotide sequence: TGTGCCAGCAGCGACAGGGTCTACGAGCAGTACTTC.